This record concerns one T cell receptor beta chain sequence. Its antigen remains unidentified. This sample was included in a study of cytomegalovirus exposure and HLA in healthy donors. The study's findings and limits: With DRB1 most and HLA-C fewest, TCR association rates differed between HLA loci in a later analysis. For most TCR beta V segments, an earlier analysis put the productive rate at about 87% or about 30% of the time.

PCR primers comprised 60 Vbeta and 13 Jbeta primers. Libraries were prepared by immunoSEQ multiplex PCR; TCRdb keeps only in-frame clonotypes and omits some of them. In the table there are roughly 130,000 clones, approximately 68% of which are singletons. Per germline, CDR1 LNHDA and CDR2 SQIVND (reference sequence). Unmatched junction bases numbered 4, after V lost 5 bases and J lost 8 bases. This CDR3 is 13 amino acids long. The source of this sequence is a man younger than 40 in good health and CMV-seropositive. The chain has TRBV19 and TRBJ2-1; 9 bases are a match to TRBD1. Material for sequencing was PBMCs. CDR3 region: CASSSTGGYEQFF. DNA of the CDR3: TGTGCCAGTAGTTCTACAGGGGGCTATGAGCAGTTCTTC.